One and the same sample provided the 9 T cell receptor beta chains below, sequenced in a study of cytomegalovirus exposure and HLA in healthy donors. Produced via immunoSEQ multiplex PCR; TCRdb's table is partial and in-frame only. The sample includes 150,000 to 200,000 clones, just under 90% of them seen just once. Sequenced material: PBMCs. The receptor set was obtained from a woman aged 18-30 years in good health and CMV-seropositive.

CDR3 sequence: CASSQVQQFDNEQFF. The CDR3 region has the DNA TGCGCCAGCAGCCAAGTACAACAATTTGACAATGAGCAGTTCTTC. This sequence joins TRBV4-1 and TRBJ2-1, with unresolved D. Germline CDR1 reads MGHRA; CDR2 reads YSYEKL. CDR3 length: 15 residues. V was pared by 1 base and J by 5 bases, with 12 bases between.

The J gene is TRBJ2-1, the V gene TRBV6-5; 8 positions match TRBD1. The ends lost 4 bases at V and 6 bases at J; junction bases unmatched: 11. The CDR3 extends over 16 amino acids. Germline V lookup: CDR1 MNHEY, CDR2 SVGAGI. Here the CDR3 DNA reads TGTGCCAGCAGTTTCACCTCAGGGGGCGTTACCAATGAGCAGTTCTTC. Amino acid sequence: CASSFTSGGVTNEQFF.

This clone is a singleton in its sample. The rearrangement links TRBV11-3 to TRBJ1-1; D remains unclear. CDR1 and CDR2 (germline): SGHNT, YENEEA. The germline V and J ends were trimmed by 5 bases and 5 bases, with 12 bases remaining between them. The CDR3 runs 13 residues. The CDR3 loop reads CASSPAGGTEAFF. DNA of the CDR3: TGTGCCAGCAGCCCGGCGGGAGGGACTGAAGCTTTCTTT.

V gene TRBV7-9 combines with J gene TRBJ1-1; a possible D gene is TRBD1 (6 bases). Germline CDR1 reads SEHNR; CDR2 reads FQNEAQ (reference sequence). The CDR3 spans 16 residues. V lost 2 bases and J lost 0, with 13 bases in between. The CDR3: CASSLTGYPLNTEAFF. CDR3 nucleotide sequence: TGTGCCAGCAGCTTAACAGGGTATCCTTTGAACACTGAAGCTTTCTTT.

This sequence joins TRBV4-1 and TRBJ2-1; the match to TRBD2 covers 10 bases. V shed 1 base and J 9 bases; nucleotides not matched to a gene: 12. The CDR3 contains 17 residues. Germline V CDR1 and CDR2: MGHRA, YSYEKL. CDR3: CASSQVPPTSGLLEQFF. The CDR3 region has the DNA TGCGCCAGCAGCCAAGTACCGCCGACTAGCGGGTTACTTGAGCAGTTCTTC.

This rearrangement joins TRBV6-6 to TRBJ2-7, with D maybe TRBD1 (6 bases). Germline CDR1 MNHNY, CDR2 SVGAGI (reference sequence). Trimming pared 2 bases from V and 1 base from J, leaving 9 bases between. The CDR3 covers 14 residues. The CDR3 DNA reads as TGTGCCAGCAGTTACACAGGGTTGTCCTACGAGCAGTACTTC. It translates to CASSYTGLSYEQYF.

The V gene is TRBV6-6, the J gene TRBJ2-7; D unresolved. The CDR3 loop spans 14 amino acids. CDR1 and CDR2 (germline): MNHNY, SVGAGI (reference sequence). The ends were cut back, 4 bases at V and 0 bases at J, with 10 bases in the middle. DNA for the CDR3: TGTGCCAGCAGTTCCCCCGAGAGCTCCTACGAGCAGTACTTC. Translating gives CASSSPESSYEQYF.

CDR3 protein: CASSLKRNEQYF. For the CDR3, the DNA is TGTGCCAGCAGCTTAAAGCGGAACGAGCAGTACTTC. This chain links TRBV13 with TRBJ2-7, with a weak D call TRBD2 (5 bases). From germline, CDR1 is PRHDT and CDR2 FYEKMQ (reference sequence). The CDR3 runs to 12 residues. Trimming cost V 2 bases and J 5 bases, with 7 bases left between them.

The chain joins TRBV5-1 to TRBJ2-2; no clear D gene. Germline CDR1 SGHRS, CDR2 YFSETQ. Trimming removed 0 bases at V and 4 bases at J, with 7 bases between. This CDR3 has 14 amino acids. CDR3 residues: CASSLGEVTGELFF. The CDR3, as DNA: TGCGCCAGCAGCTTGGGAGAGGTCACCGGGGAGCTGTTTTTT.